This T cell receptor (beta chain) derives from a study of blood T cells in healthy people across ages. Across the study: Per every two T cells, about one barcoded beta molecule was captured by template switching. Overall study results and limits: Diversity estimates from one million T cells were considered underestimates.

The authors ran a second PCR of roughly 6 to 12 cycles using a sample-barcoded 5' primer and a J-beta primer mix. Each sample provided no less than 2.5 million CDR3-containing paired-end reads. TCRdb called the 5' RACE reads again in MiXCR, with one record for every CDR3 protein. The sample has 850,000 to 1,000,000 distinct CDR3 sequences; approximately 50% are singletons. Per sample, at least 5 micrograms of total RNA were extracted. To note about this clonotype: The antigen is not known.

Germline V lookup: CDR1 LGHNT, CDR2 FRNRAP. V lost 6 bases and J 2 bases, leaving 8 bases between the germline ends. This CDR3 comprises 13 residues. This chain uses TRBV12-5 with TRBJ2-1, with D unresolved. The sequence came from a woman aged 55-70 years in good health. The specimen was blood. The CDR3 sequence is CASGGWAYNEQFF. CDR3 nucleotide sequence: TGTGCTAGTGGGGGGTGGGCCTACAATGAGCAGTTCTTC.